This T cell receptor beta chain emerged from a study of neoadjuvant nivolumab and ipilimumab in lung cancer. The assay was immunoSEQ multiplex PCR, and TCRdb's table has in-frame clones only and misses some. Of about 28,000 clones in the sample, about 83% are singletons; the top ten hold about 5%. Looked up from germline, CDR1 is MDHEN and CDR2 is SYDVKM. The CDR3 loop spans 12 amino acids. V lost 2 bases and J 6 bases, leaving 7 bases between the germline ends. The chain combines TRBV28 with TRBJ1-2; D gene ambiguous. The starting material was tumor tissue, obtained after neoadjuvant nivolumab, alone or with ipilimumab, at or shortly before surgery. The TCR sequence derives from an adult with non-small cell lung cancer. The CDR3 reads CASSLRIHGYTF. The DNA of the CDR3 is TGTGCCAGCAGTTTACGGATTCATGGCTACACCTTC.